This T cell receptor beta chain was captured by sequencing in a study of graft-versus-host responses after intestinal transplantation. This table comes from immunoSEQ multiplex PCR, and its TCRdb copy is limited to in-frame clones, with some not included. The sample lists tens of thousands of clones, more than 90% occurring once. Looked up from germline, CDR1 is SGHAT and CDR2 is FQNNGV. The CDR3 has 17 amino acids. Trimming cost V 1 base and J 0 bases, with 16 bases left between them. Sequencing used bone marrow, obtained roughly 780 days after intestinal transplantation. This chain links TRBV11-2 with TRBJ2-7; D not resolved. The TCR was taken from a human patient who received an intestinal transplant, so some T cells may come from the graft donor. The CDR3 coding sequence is TGTGCCAGCAGCTTAGGGGCCCGACACCGCCCCTCCTACGAGCAGTACTTC. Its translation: CASSLGARHRPSYEQYF.